The TCR beta chain described here comes from a study (dated by TCRdb to about 2016). Sequences SGHRS (CDR1) and YFSETQ (CDR2) are obtained from the germline V gene. Between the V and J ends, shortened by 5 bases and 7 bases respectively, the junction contains 7 bases. The CDR3, cysteine through phenylalanine, is 11 amino acids long. The read is trimmed to its CDR3 DNA, 33 bases read in frame from base 1. Libraries were made using RT-PCR. The instrument given in TCRdb is Illumina MiSeq. Through fastp at Q25 and MiXCR, TCRdb rebuilt clones from the public reads, retaining in-frame beta chains. Entries are consolidated by CDR3 protein sequence, retaining the most common genes and DNA. Counted in this sample were about 680,000 distinct CDR3 sequences; approximately 15% of them appeared once. The top ten clones comprise roughly 3.9% of the sample. This clonotype showed up many times. Its specific antigen is unknown. Base qualities were left out, and no much larger clone turns up one base away.

This receptor was obtained from a female donor in good health, serving as a healthy control. The chain uses TRBV5-1 and TRBJ2-4; the D segment could be TRBD1, given 6 matching bases. The sequenced sample was memory CD4+ T cells from blood. The nucleotide sequence reads TGCGCCAGCAGGCAGGGGAACATTCAGTACTTC. This yields the protein CASRQGNIQYF.